The 17 T cell receptor beta chains below come from one sample, sequenced in a study of response to subunit inactivated influenza vaccine. TCRdb redid the calling of the RT-PCR reads with MiXCR, one entry per CDR3 protein. The sample consists of around 580,000 distinct CDR3 sequences, about 12% of them appearing once. Sequencing was performed on PBMCs from blood, taken on the day of vaccination. These receptors all stem from a man aged 45-65 years who received an inactivated influenza vaccine.

This clonotype appeared many times. This chain links TRBV29-1 with TRBJ2-1, with 7 bases that match TRBD1. Looked up from germline, CDR1 is SQVTM and CDR2 is ANQGSEA. V lost 6 bases to trimming and J lost 1 base; unmatched junction nucleotides: 6. The CDR3 is made up of 14 amino acids. The CDR3 coding sequence is TGCAGCGTCCCCGACAGGGTATCCTACAATGAGCAGTTCTTC. Its protein product is CSVPDRVSYNEQFF.

This clonotype came up a few times. The CDR3 region has the DNA TGCGCCAGCAGTGAACGAGCGGGGGGATATGAGCAGTTCTTC. This gives the protein CASSERAGGYEQFF. This chain uses TRBV10-1 with TRBJ2-1, with TRBD2 matching over 9 bases. CDR3 length: 14 amino acids. Germline V gene lookup returns CDR1 WNHNN and CDR2 SYGVQD (reference sequence). J was trimmed by 8 bases and V by 3 bases; bases with no gene match: 5.

The sample holds a few counts of this clonotype. This sequence joins TRBV27 and TRBJ2-7; D is perhaps TRBD1 (6 bases). CDR3 length: 16 residues. The V and J ends lost 5 bases and 4 bases respectively, with 21 bases between them. Germline V gene data show CDR1 as MNHEY and CDR2 as SMNVEV (reference sequence). CDR3 DNA: TGTGCCAGCAGTCTCTTCATCGGCAGGGGACCTTACGAGCAGTACTTC. Its protein product is CASSLFIGRGPYEQYF.

This clonotype was seen only a few times. V usage is TRBV12-3 or TRBV12-4 and J usage is TRBJ2-5, with a tentative D call TRBD2 (5 bases). Trimming took 3 bases from V and 4 from J, leaving 27 bases between them. CDR3 length: 19 residues. CDR3 region: CASSLSEHVARALRETQYF. The CDR3 nucleotides are TGTGCCAGCAGTTTGTCGGAGCATGTCGCGAGGGCCCTTCGAGAGACCCAGTACTTC.

V gene TRBV14 combines with J gene TRBJ2-1, with TRBD1 matching over 7 bases. Germline V gives CDR1 SGHDN, CDR2 FVKESK. The CDR3 spans 16 residues. J lost 0 bases, V lost 4 bases, and 6 bases had no gene match. The CDR3 loop is CASSLNRGVSYNEQFF. The CDR3 DNA reads as TGTGCCAGCAGCCTAAACAGGGGAGTCTCCTACAATGAGCAGTTCTTC. The full variable domain, completed using reference TRBV14 and TRBJ2-1, is EAGVTQFPSHSVIEKGQTVTLRCDPISGHDNLYWYRRVMGKEIKFLLHFVKESKQDESGMPNNRFLAERTGGTYSTLKVQPAELEDSGVYFCASSLNRGVSYNEQFFGPGTRLTVL.

This clonotype has more than one count but fewer than ten. The V gene is TRBV7-9, the J gene TRBJ2-1; 8 bases map to TRBD2. The CDR3 has 14 amino acids. J was trimmed by 2 bases and V by 7 bases; bases with no gene match: 4. Germline CDR1 SEHNR, CDR2 FQNEAQ (reference sequence). This CDR3 reads CASIGGGAYNEQFF. The CDR3 DNA reads as TGTGCCAGCATCGGGGGGGGCGCCTACAATGAGCAGTTCTTC.

This clonotype was detected ten times or more. The gene calls are TRBV5-6 and TRBJ1-1, with 7 bases matching TRBD1. With V trimmed by 3 bases and J by 2 bases, 4 bases remained unmatched. CDR1 is SGHDT, CDR2 YYEEEE, per germline. The CDR3 covers 14 residues. CDR3 bases: TGTGCCAGCAGCTGGGGGACAGAAAACACTGAAGCTTTCTTT. Translation gives CASSWGTENTEAFF.

This clonotype came up a few times. This chain uses TRBV4-3 with TRBJ2-3; TRBD2 is a possible D gene (5 bases). The CDR3 is 13 residues long. Trimming removed 5 bases from V and 5 bases from J, with 11 bases in between. The germline gives CDR1 LGHNA, CDR2 YSLEER. The CDR3 nucleotides read TGCGCCAGCAGCTCATCCGGGGAAGATACGCAGTATTTT. Protein product: CASSSSGEDTQYF.

The table lists this clonotype with many counts. The chain combines TRBV11-2 with TRBJ2-5; D is unresolved. Trimming took 2 bases from V and 2 from J, leaving 12 bases between them. Germline CDR1 SGHAT, CDR2 FQNNGV. This CDR3 contains 15 residues. The CDR3 sequence is CASSLTRRIQETQYF. Here the CDR3 DNA reads TGTGCCAGCAGCTTAACCCGACGGATACAAGAGACCCAGTACTTC.

The sample holds a few counts of this clonotype. The V and J genes are TRBV3-1 and TRBJ2-1, with 7 bases matching TRBD2. This CDR3 spans 16 amino acids. From germline, CDR1 is LGHDT and CDR2 YNNKEL (reference sequence). The junction had 7 bases not matched to a gene; V was cut back by 1 base and J by 4 bases. This CDR3 reads CASSQASGEDYNEQFF. For the CDR3, the DNA is TGTGCCAGCAGCCAAGCCAGCGGGGAAGATTACAATGAGCAGTTCTTC.

This clonotype was counted at least ten times. The chain carries TRBV3-1 and TRBJ2-1; TRBD1 aligns across 7 bases. V lost 6 bases to trimming and J lost 3 bases; unmatched junction nucleotides: 5. Germline assignment: CDR1 LGHDT and CDR2 YNNKEL (reference sequence). The CDR3 contains 14 residues. CDR3 nucleotides: TGTGCCAGCAGGGCACGGGACAGCTACAATGAGCAGTTCTTC. Protein: CASRARDSYNEQFF.

This clonotype was recorded a few times. The chain joins TRBV11-2 to TRBJ2-7, with D tentatively TRBD2 (6 bases). Trimming cost V 3 bases and J 6 bases, with 15 bases left between them. The CDR3 length is 14 residues. Germline V gene data show CDR1 as SGHAT and CDR2 as FQNNGV. The CDR3 reads CASSLGLSWFEQYF. CDR3 bases: TGTGCCAGCAGCTTGGGACTTTCTTGGTTCGAGCAGTACTTC.

This clonotype was observed a handful of times. V usage is TRBV7-8 and J usage is TRBJ1-4; D gene unclear. The CDR3 spans 16 residues. Trimming shortened V by 5 bases and J by 0 bases, and 13 bases separated the two germline ends. CDR1 SGHVS and CDR2 FQNEAQ come from the germline V gene. The CDR3 nucleotides are TGTGCCAGCAGCGCTCTAGGGAGGGCAACTAATGAAAAACTGTTTTTT. This codes for CASSALGRATNEKLFF.

The rearrangement links TRBV20-1 to TRBJ2-1; TRBD2 agrees at 10 bases. CDR1 is DFQATT and CDR2 is SNEGSKA in the germline V gene (reference sequence). The CDR3 contains 18 residues. With 0 bases clipped from V and 3 bases from J, the junction kept 11 bases outside the gene matches. The CDR3 spells CSARDSRTSGTVYNEQFF. CDR3 bases: TGCAGTGCTAGAGACTCCCGAACTAGCGGGACGGTCTACAATGAGCAGTTCTTC.

This clonotype was recorded a few times. CDR3 coding DNA: TGTGCCAGCAGCCCCAGGCAGGGGGAAGCAAACTATGGCTACACCTTC. Translating it yields CASSPRQGEANYGYTF. This chain uses TRBV4-2 with TRBJ1-2; 7 bases map to TRBD1. With 4 bases clipped from V and 2 bases from J, the junction kept 10 bases outside the gene matches. CDR1 is LGHNA, CDR2 YNFKEQ, per germline. The CDR3 extends over 16 amino acids.

This clonotype was detected only a few times. The chain recombines TRBV11-2 with TRBJ2-2, with 12 bases fitting TRBD2. Germline loops: CDR1 SGHAT, CDR2 FQNNGV. J gave up 8 bases and V 4 bases, and 2 bases lay outside the gene matches. This CDR3 spans 14 amino acids. CDR3 in amino acids: CASSWGTSGGELFF. CDR3 bases: TGTGCCAGCAGCTGGGGGACTAGCGGGGGGGAGCTGTTTTTT.

J is TRBJ2-5 and V is TRBV30, with D perhaps given as TRBD1 or TRBD2 (5 bases each). Trimming took off 5 bases at V and 2 bases at J, with 6 bases between the two ends. The CDR3 sequence is 11 residues long. Germline V gives CDR1 GTSNPN, CDR2 SVGIG (reference sequence). CDR3 sequence (DNA): TGTGCCTGGGGGGGTCAAGAGACCCAGTACTTC. It codes for CAWGGQETQYF.